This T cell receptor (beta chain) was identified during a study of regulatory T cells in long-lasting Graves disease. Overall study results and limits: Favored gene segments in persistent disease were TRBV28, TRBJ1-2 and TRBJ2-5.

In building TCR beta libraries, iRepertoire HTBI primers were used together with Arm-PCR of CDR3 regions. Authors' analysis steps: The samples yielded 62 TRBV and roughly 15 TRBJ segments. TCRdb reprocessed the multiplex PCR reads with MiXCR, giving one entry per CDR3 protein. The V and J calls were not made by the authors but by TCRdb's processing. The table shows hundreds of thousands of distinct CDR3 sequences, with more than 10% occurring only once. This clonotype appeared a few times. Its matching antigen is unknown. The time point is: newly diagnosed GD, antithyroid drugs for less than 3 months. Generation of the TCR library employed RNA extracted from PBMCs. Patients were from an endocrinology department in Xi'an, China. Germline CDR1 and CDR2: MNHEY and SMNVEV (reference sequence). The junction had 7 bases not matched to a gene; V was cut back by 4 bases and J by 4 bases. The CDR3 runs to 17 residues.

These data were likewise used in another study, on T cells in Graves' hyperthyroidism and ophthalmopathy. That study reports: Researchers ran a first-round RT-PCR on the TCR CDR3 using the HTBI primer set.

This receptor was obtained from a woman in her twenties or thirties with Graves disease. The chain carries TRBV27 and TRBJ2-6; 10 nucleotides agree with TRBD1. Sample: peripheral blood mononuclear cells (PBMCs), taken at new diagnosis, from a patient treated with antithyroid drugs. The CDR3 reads CASSSGTGASGANVLTF. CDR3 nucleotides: TGTGCCAGCAGTTCGGGGACAGGGGCCTCCGGGGCCAACGTCCTGACTTTC. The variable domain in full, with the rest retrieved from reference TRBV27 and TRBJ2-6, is EAQVTQNPRYLITVTGKKLTVTCSQNMNHEYMSWYRQDPGLGLRQIYYSMNVEVTDKGDVPEGYKVSRKEKRNFPLILESPSPNQTSLYFCASSSGTGASGANVLTFGAGSRLTVL.